These 18 T cell receptor beta chains came from one sample sequenced in a study of CD8+ T cells in alopecia areata. Isolated RNA was reverse transcribed into cDNA used as the sequencing template. Sequencing was performed with immunoSEQ multiplex PCR; in TCRdb, only in-frame clones are kept and a portion is missing. The sample shows approximately 180,000 clones, approximately 56% of them seen only once. The sample was CD4+ T cells sorted from blood, taken at week 0. These receptors were obtained from a human donor with alopecia areata.

The chain combines TRBV29-1 with TRBJ2-3, with 10 nucleotides matching TRBD1. Germline V gene data show CDR1 as SQVTM and CDR2 as ANQGSEA. The CDR3 is 12 amino acids. V trimming: 5 bases; J trimming: 11 bases; junction bases outside the gene matches: 7. CDR3 bases: TGCAGCGTTTTCTCGACAGGGGGCAAGCAGTATTTT. Its translation: CSVFSTGGKQYF.

This rearrangement joins TRBV5-1 to TRBJ2-3, with TRBD1 identical over 11 bases. Trimming at V came to 3 bases and at J to 2 bases, leaving 14 bases not matched to a gene. The length of the CDR3 is 19 residues. Germline V gene lookup returns CDR1 SGHRS and CDR2 YFSETQ. The CDR3 here is CASSSATGTGGSATDTQYF. DNA for the CDR3: TGCGCCAGCAGCTCAGCGACCGGGACAGGGGGATCCGCCACAGATACGCAGTATTTT.

V usage is TRBV28 and J usage is TRBJ2-7; possible D gene TRBD1, 5 bases. The germline V gene encodes CDR1 MDHEN and CDR2 SYDVKM. The V and J ends lost 6 bases and 9 bases respectively, with 15 bases between them. CDR3 length equals 12 residues. This CDR3 reads CASREKGFVQYF. The CDR3 bases are TGTGCCAGCAGGGAAAAGGGGTTTGTGCAGTACTTC.

The V gene is TRBV6-6, the J gene TRBJ2-3; D perhaps matches TRBD1 (5 bases). Deletions cut 6 bases from V and 0 bases from J, with 16 bases between. The germline V gene has CDR1 MNHNY and CDR2 SVGAGI (reference sequence). The CDR3 sequence is 16 residues long. In DNA, the CDR3 is TGTGCCAGCAGAAACCTTAACAGGAGAAGCACAGATACGCAGTATTTT. Encoded protein: CASRNLNRRSTDTQYF.

This chain joins TRBV5-6 and TRBJ2-3; D ambiguous. Trimming left V 4 bases short and J 2 bases short, with 14 bases between. CDR3 size: 15 residues. The V gene's germline CDR1 is SGHDT and CDR2 YYEEEE. CDR3 amino acids: CASSLPARPTDTQYF. In DNA, the CDR3 is TGTGCCAGCAGCCTCCCCGCAAGGCCCACAGATACGCAGTATTTT.

V gene TRBV15 combines with J gene TRBJ1-2; unclear D gene. V was cut by 1 base and J by 8 bases, with 8 bases left in between. CDR3 length: 12 residues. Germline V gene lookup returns CDR1 LNHNV and CDR2 YYDKDF (reference sequence). The CDR3 nucleotides read TGTGCCACCAGCAGAGGCTCGCGAGGCTACACCTTC. Residues: CATSRGSRGYTF.

The chain joins TRBV5-1 to TRBJ2-1, with TRBD1 matching 7 bases. Germline V gives CDR1 SGHRS, CDR2 YFSETQ. The CDR3 is 16 amino acids. J was trimmed by 7 bases and V by 0 bases; bases with no gene match: 10. The chain's CDR3 is CASSLGDSLVGNEQFF. Written as DNA, the CDR3 is TGCGCCAGCAGCTTGGGGGACAGCCTGGTGGGGAATGAGCAGTTCTTC.

In this sample, this clone turned up a few times. The chain combines TRBV28 with TRBJ2-5; maybe TRBD2 (6 bases). Germline V gene lookup returns CDR1 MDHEN and CDR2 SYDVKM. Trimming stripped 2 bases from V and 7 bases from J, with 20 bases between. The CDR3 loop spans 16 amino acids. CDR3 nucleotides: TGTGCCAGCAGTTTAGGGACTGGTCTCGCGGGTAGGACCCAGTACTTC. This encodes CASSLGTGLAGRTQYF.

This clone came up a few times. The chain has TRBV29-1 and TRBJ1-2, with D hard to call. V lost 0 bases and J lost 4, with 9 bases in between. The CDR3 loop spans 13 amino acids. Looked up from germline, CDR1 is SQVTM and CDR2 is ANQGSEA. CDR3 coding DNA: TGCAGCGTTGAAGAGGGCGCGGGCTATGGCTACACCTTC. Encoded protein: CSVEEGAGYGYTF.

The J gene is TRBJ1-2, the V gene TRBV5-1; D may be TRBD1 (6 bases). Per germline, CDR1 SGHRS and CDR2 YFSETQ. Trimming pared 4 bases from V and 4 bases from J, leaving 14 bases between. CDR3 length: 14 residues. This chain's CDR3 is CASSPKGERYGYTF. CDR3 DNA: TGCGCCAGCAGCCCCAAGGGGGAACGCTATGGCTACACCTTC.

This chain connects TRBV4-2 to TRBJ1-2; D call uncertain. With 0 bases removed from V and 4 bases from J, the gap between germline ends came to 6 bases. From germline, CDR1 is LGHNA and CDR2 YNFKEQ. The CDR3 covers 13 residues. The CDR3 DNA is TGTGCCAGCAGCCAAGATCACGGCTATGGCTACACCTTC. It yields the protein CASSQDHGYGYTF.

V gene TRBV5-1 combines with J gene TRBJ2-7, with a possible D match to TRBD2 (6 bases). The length of the CDR3 is 14 residues. CDR1 is SGHRS and CDR2 is YFSETQ in the germline V gene. Trimming removed 4 bases at V and 4 bases at J, with 15 bases between. CDR3 region: CASSLSDGLYEQYF. CDR3 in DNA: TGCGCCAGCAGCCTAAGTGACGGACTATACGAGCAGTACTTC. Full variable domain (outside the CDR3, taken from reference TRBV5-1 and TRBJ2-7): KAGVTQTPRYLIKTRGQQVTLSCSPISGHRSVSWYQQTPGQGLQFLFEYFSETQRNKGNFPGRFSGRQFSNSRSEMNVSTLELGDSALYLCASSLSDGLYEQYFGPGTRLTVT.

In this sample, this clone turned up a few times. The V gene is TRBV6-1, the J gene TRBJ2-2; 7 nucleotides align to TRBD1. The CDR3 has 13 residues. Germline V gene data show CDR1 as MNHNS and CDR2 as SASEGT. V lost 6 bases, J lost 7 bases, and 5 bases stayed unmatched. Written as DNA, the CDR3 is TGTGCCAGCAGCCGGGACAGACACGGGGAGCTGTTTTTT. This translates into CASSRDRHGELFF.

The chain links TRBV6-5 to TRBJ1-4; D gene unclear. CDR1 is MNHEY, CDR2 SVGAGI, per germline. The CDR3 is 15 amino acids. Trimming took 4 bases from V and 7 from J, leaving 16 bases between them. Written as DNA, the CDR3 is TGTGCCAGCAGTTCCACAGACCCGGGGAGTGAAAAACTGTTTTTT. Its translation is CASSSTDPGSEKLFF.

The sample holds a few counts of this clone. This chain connects TRBV5-1 to TRBJ2-2; D remains unclear. CDR3 length: 13 amino acids. Germline CDR1 SGHRS, CDR2 YFSETQ. V was pared by 0 bases and J by 6 bases, with 6 bases between. This CDR3 reads CASSLALSGELFF. The CDR3 region has the DNA TGCGCCAGCAGCTTGGCCCTGTCCGGGGAGCTGTTTTTT.

In this sample, this clone turned up a few times. CDR3 amino acids: CAWSVSNTEAFF. CDR3 sequence (DNA): TGTGCCTGGAGCGTCAGCAACACTGAAGCTTTCTTT. This chain uses TRBV30 with TRBJ1-1, with D hard to call. Per the germline V gene, CDR1 is GTSNPN and CDR2 is SVGIG (reference sequence). The CDR3 consists of 12 residues. Trimming cost V 3 bases and J 2 bases, with 7 bases left between them.

This sequence joins TRBV29-1 and TRBJ1-2; D is undetermined. CDR1 is SQVTM, CDR2 ANQGSEA, per germline. The CDR3 sequence is 10 residues long. CDR3 in amino acids: CRAEADGYTF. In DNA, the CDR3 is TGCAGAGCGGAGGCCGATGGCTACACCTTC.

The chain recombines TRBV6-6 with TRBJ1-1; D not resolved. V was pared by 6 bases and J by 3 bases, with 11 bases between. The germline gives CDR1 MNHNY, CDR2 SVGAGI (reference sequence). The CDR3 is 13 residues long. This CDR3 reads CASSLGRDTEAFF. CDR3 DNA: TGTGCCAGCAGCTTAGGGAGGGACACTGAAGCTTTCTTT.